These 18 T cell receptor beta chains were all obtained from the same sample, sequenced in a study of T cells in Graves' hyperthyroidism and ophthalmopathy. Amplified regions were TCR beta CDR3 sequences from RNA transcripts. Using the HTBI primer set, a first-round RT-PCR was run on the TCR CDR3. Via MiXCR, TCRdb re-called the multiplex PCR reads, giving one row per CDR3 protein. The sample lists around 400,000 distinct CDR3 sequences, around 14% occurring once. The specimen sequenced was blood. These receptors originate from a woman under 30 with Graves' hyperthyroidism that later progressed to Graves' ophthalmopathy.

In its sample, this clonotype was seen a few times. The rearrangement joins TRBV12-3 or TRBV12-4 to TRBJ1-4; D gene ambiguous. V gave up 6 bases and J gave up 8 bases, with 22 bases separating them. The CDR3 has 16 residues. The CDR3 region is CASSPGFGEAREKLFF. The CDR3 region has the DNA TGTGCCAGCAGCCCTGGGTTTGGGGAAGCGCGAGAAAAACTGTTTTTT.

This clonotype has a count of ten or more. V and J are TRBV5-1 and TRBJ1-1, with 7 bases matching TRBD1. From germline, CDR1 is SGHRS and CDR2 YFSETQ. V lost 2 bases to trimming and J lost 4 bases; unmatched junction nucleotides: 8. The CDR3 consists of 15 residues. The CDR3 DNA reads as TGCGCCAGCAGCTTAGGGCAGGGGGTTATCACTGAAGCTTTCTTT. Translating gives CASSLGQGVITEAFF.

The genes are TRBV29-1 and TRBJ1-2, with TRBD1 matching 8 bases. Germline V gene sequence: CDR1 SQVTM, CDR2 ANQGSEA. The CDR3 extends over 12 amino acids. V lost 5 bases and J lost 6; bases outside the gene matches: 5. CDR3 sequence: CSVTTGADGYTF. CDR3 sequence (DNA): TGCAGCGTTACGACAGGGGCAGATGGCTACACCTTC.

This clonotype came up a few times. The chain couples TRBV10-3 to TRBJ2-2; D is uncertain. The V end lost 6 bases, the J end lost 2 bases, and 13 bases lay between the germline ends. CDR3 length: 15 amino acids. The germline V gene has CDR1 ENHRY and CDR2 SYGVKD. The CDR3 protein is CAISREAPNTGELFF. Written as DNA, the CDR3 is TGTGCCATCAGCCGAGAAGCACCCAACACCGGGGAGCTGTTTTTT.

This clonotype was observed a handful of times. The chain has TRBV18 and TRBJ2-3; D perhaps matches TRBD2 (5 bases). V was clipped by 5 bases and J by 1 base, with 13 bases between them. Germline V lookup: CDR1 KGHSH, CDR2 LQKENI. This CDR3 comprises 15 residues. Here the CDR3 DNA reads TGTGCCAGCTCATCCCTAGCACACCGCACAGATACGCAGTATTTT. Its translation: CASSSLAHRTDTQYF.

This clonotype was recorded many times. The J gene is TRBJ2-5, the V gene TRBV6-1; TRBD1 matches 8 bases. The germline V gene has CDR1 MNHNS and CDR2 SASEGT. V dropped 6 bases and J dropped 2; count of bases not matched to a gene: 8. The length of the CDR3 is 15 residues. The CDR3 spells CASSLGTGEQETQYF. CDR3 in DNA: TGTGCCAGCAGCCTAGGGACAGGAGAACAAGAGACCCAGTACTTC.

The chain has TRBV7-2 and TRBJ2-1; D possibly uses TRBD1 or TRBD2 (5 bases each). Trimming took off 2 bases at V and 5 bases at J, with 10 bases between the two ends. The germline gives CDR1 SGHTA, CDR2 FQGNSA. The CDR3 totals 14 residues. The CDR3 DNA follows: TGTGCCAGCAGCTTACTGGGGGTCCACAATGAGCAGTTCTTC. Amino acids: CASSLLGVHNEQFF.

This clonotype was seen once. Possible read error: a much larger clone is one base away. V and J are TRBV5-1 and TRBJ2-1; perhaps TRBD2 as D (6 bases). This CDR3 region has 15 residues. Looked up from germline, CDR1 is SGHRS and CDR2 is YFSETQ. CDR3 coding DNA: TGCGCCAGCAGGTTAGCAGGAGGGTCCTACAATGAGCAGCTCTTC. Translating gives CASRLAGGSYNEQLF.

This clonotype was seen once. This chain connects TRBV19 to TRBJ1-3; D not certain. This CDR3 contains 12 residues. Germline loops: CDR1 LNHDA, CDR2 SQIVND (reference sequence). V shed 6 bases and J shed 4 bases, with 7 bases lying between them. DNA of the CDR3: TGTGCCAGTAGAGACCCAGGAAACACCATATATTTT. As protein: CASRDPGNTIYF.

This clonotype appeared a few times. The chain uses TRBV24-1 and TRBJ2-2; D unclear. Germline CDR1 and CDR2: KGHDR and SFDVKD. The CDR3 has 13 residues. Trimming took 5 bases from V and 1 from J, leaving 4 bases between them. Here the CDR3 reads CATSVLNTGELFF. The CDR3 DNA reads TGTGCCACCAGTGTACTGAACACCGGGGAGCTGTTTTTT.

This clonotype appeared many times. This chain links TRBV28 with TRBJ2-5; TRBD1 aligns across 9 bases. The CDR3 is 15 residues long. The V segment lost 4 bases and the J segment 5 bases; nucleotides outside the gene matches: 8. Germline values: CDR1 MDHEN, CDR2 SYDVKM. The CDR3, as DNA: TGTGCCAGCAGTTCTTGGACAGGGGCGGGCGAGACCCAGTACTTC. This encodes CASSSWTGAGETQYF. The whole variable domain, remainder taken from reference TRBV28 and TRBJ2-5, is DVKVTQSSRYLVKRTGEKVFLECVQDMDHENMFWYRQDPGLGLRLIYFSYDVKMKEKGDIPEGYSVSREKKERFSLILESASTNQTSMYLCASSSWTGAGETQYFGPGTRLLVL.

This chain uses TRBV6-1 with TRBJ1-2, with a weak D call TRBD1 (5 bases). The CDR3 is 12 amino acids. Germline V gene lookup returns CDR1 MNHNS and CDR2 SASEGT. Trimming removed 5 bases at V and 8 bases at J, with 12 bases between. The CDR3 DNA reads as TGTGCCAGCAGTACAACAGGCCACGGCTACACCTTC. The encoded protein is CASSTTGHGYTF.

The chain couples TRBV27 to TRBJ2-5, with D perhaps assigned TRBD1 or TRBD2 (6 bases each). V dropped 11 bases and J dropped 5 bases, with 18 bases sitting between them. This CDR3 has 13 amino acids. Germline CDR1 is MNHEY and CDR2 is SMNVEV (reference sequence). Written as DNA, the CDR3 is TGTGCCCCTGGGGGGCTTGGAATGGAGACCCAGTACTTC. Amino acids: CAPGGLGMETQYF.

This clonotype occurred many times. The chain links TRBV12-3 or TRBV12-4 to TRBJ2-1; 8 nucleotides align to TRBD2. The V gene end was trimmed by 5 bases and the J gene end by 4 bases; junction bases not matched to a gene: 4. This CDR3 has 14 amino acids. CDR3 nucleotides: TGTGCCAGCAGTGATAGCGGGACTTACAATGAGCAGTTCTTC. This encodes CASSDSGTYNEQFF.

Only a few counts were recorded for this clonotype. Its ends do not fully match the called genes, so a read error is possible. This chain uses TRBV30 with TRBJ1-1, with a weak D call TRBD1 (5 bases). Germline CDR1 and CDR2: GTSNPN and SVGIG (reference sequence). This CDR3 comprises 13 residues. The CDR3 spells CAWGVPGTTEAFF. The DNA for the CDR3 is TGTGCCTGGGGTGTACCGGGGACCACTGAAGCTTTCTTT.

Many counts were recorded for this clonotype. The V call is TRBV2, the J call TRBJ2-7; TRBD1 might be the D (6 bases). The V and J ends lost 3 bases and 2 bases respectively, with 14 bases between them. CDR1 is SNHLY and CDR2 is FYNNEI in the germline V gene. The CDR3 sequence is 15 residues long. CDR3 region: CASSDSRGDPYEQYF. The CDR3 DNA follows: TGTGCCAGCAGTGACTCCAGGGGAGACCCCTACGAGCAGTACTTC.

This chain connects TRBV27 to TRBJ2-7; 13 nucleotides align to TRBD2. This CDR3 spans 15 amino acids. The germline gives CDR1 MNHEY, CDR2 SMNVEV (reference sequence). V shed 6 bases and J 6 bases; nucleotides not matched to a gene: 8. CDR3 sequence: CASSFSGLAGSEQYF. The CDR3 DNA reads TGTGCCAGCAGCTTTTCGGGACTAGCGGGAAGCGAGCAGTACTTC.

The chain carries TRBV29-1 and TRBJ1-3; D is perhaps TRBD1 (5 bases). Looked up from germline, CDR1 is SQVTM and CDR2 is ANQGSEA. The ends were cut back, 4 bases at V and 1 base at J, with 14 bases in the middle. This CDR3 has 15 residues. The DNA for the CDR3 is TGCAGCGTTGTCCTATTGGGGGGATCTGGAAACACCATATATTTT. Amino acids: CSVVLLGGSGNTIYF.